The entry that follows covers one TCR beta chain sequence. These data are taken from a study of T cells in localized non-small cell lung cancer. This CDR3 spans 14 amino acids. Looked up from germline, CDR1 is MDHEN and CDR2 is SYDVKM. The germline V and J ends were trimmed by 4 bases and 1 base, with 8 bases remaining between them. Libraries were prepared by immunoSEQ multiplex PCR; TCRdb keeps only in-frame clonotypes and omits some of them. The sample has 25,000 or so clones; 88% are singletons. This chain connects TRBV28 to TRBJ1-3; D possibly corresponds to TRBD1 (6 bases). The clonotype was recovered from a man aged 40 to 70 with stage II lung adenocarcinoma. Sequenced here: PBMCs, sampled before any cancer treatment. The CDR3 DNA follows: TGTGCCAGCAGTTCAGGGGCTTCTGGAAACACCATATATTTT. It specifies CASSSGASGNTIYF.